This T cell receptor beta chain was captured in a study of T cell responses to AZD1222 COVID-19 vaccine. The study, taken as a whole, reports: Within unmutated variant regions lay the reported targets of nearly half of spike-specific TCRs. In a largely white British group with more females than males, clonal diversity was possibly underestimated. After the peak T cell response, and only then, were repertoires sampled.

V was pared by 7 bases and J by 4 bases, with 9 bases of the junction left unmatched. This CDR3 contains 14 residues. Germline assignment: CDR1 MNHEY and CDR2 SVGAGI. TCRdb's copy holds only in-frame clones and misses some; the assay was immunoSEQ multiplex PCR. The sample has 100,000 to 150,000 clones, more than 80% seen once. In the case of this clone: Its target is not known.

Pooling of second doses given at about 4 or about 12 weeks was done. The rearrangement links TRBV6-5 to TRBJ1-2, with 7 bases aligning to TRBD1. The clonotype comes from an adult who received the AZD1222 COVID-19 vaccine. This sample comprised peripheral blood, obtained 28 days after the second AZD1222 dose. This chain's CDR3 is CASITDRESYGYTF. Here the CDR3 DNA reads TGTGCCAGCATAACCGACAGGGAGTCCTATGGCTACACCTTC.